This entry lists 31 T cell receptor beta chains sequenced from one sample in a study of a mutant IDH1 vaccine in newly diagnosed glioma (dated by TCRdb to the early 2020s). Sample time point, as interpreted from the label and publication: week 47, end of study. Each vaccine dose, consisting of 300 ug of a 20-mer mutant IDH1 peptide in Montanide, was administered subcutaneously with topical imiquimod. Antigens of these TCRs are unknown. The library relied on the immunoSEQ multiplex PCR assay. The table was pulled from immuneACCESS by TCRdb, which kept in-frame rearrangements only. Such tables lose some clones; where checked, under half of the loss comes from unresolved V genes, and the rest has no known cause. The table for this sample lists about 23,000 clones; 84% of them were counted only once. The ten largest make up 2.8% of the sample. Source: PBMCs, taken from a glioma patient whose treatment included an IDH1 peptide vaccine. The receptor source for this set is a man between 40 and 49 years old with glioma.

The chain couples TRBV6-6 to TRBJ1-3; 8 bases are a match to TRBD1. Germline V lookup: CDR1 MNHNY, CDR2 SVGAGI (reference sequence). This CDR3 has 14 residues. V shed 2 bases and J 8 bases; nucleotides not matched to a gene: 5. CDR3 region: CASSYLTGGDTIYF. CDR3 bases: TGTGCCAGCAGTTACCTTACAGGGGGAGACACCATATATTTT.

The CDR3 DNA reads TGCAGCGTCAGTACAGATACGCAGTATTTT. As protein: CSVSTDTQYF. This chain uses TRBV29-1 with TRBJ2-3; D gene ambiguous. CDR3 length equals 10 residues. The ends were cut back, 6 bases at V and 3 bases at J, with 4 bases in the middle. The germline CDR1 and CDR2 sequences are SQVTM and ANQGSEA.

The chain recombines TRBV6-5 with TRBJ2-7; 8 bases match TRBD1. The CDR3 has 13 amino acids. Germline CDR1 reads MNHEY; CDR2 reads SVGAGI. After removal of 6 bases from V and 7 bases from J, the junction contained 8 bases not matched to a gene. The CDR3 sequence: CASRMNRGSEQYF. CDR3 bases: TGTGCCAGCAGGATGAACAGGGGGAGTGAGCAGTACTTC.

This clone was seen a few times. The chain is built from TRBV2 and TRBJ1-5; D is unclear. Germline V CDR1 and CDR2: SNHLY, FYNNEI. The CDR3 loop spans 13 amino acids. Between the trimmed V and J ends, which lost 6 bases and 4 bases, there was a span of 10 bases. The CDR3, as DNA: TGTGCCAGCAGGTATCGTGAAAATCAGCCCCAGCATTTT. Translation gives CASRYRENQPQHF.

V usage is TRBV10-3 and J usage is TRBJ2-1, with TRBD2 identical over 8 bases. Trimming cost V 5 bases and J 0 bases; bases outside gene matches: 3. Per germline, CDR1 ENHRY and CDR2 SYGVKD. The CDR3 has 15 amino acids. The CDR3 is CAISLAGPSYNEQFF. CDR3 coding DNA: TGTGCCATCAGTCTAGCGGGCCCCTCCTACAATGAGCAGTTCTTC.

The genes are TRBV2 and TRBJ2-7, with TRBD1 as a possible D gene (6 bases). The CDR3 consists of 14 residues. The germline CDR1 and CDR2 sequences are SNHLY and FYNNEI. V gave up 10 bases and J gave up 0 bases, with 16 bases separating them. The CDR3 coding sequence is TGTGCCACCACCGGGACAATTACCTCCTACGAGCAGTACTTC. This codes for CATTGTITSYEQYF. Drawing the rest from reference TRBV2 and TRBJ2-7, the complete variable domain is EPEVTQTPSHQVTQMGQEVILRCVPISNHLYFYWYRQILGQKVEFLVSFYNNEISEKSEIFDDQFSVERPDGSNFTLKIRSTKLEDSAMYFCATTGTITSYEQYFGPGTRLTVT.

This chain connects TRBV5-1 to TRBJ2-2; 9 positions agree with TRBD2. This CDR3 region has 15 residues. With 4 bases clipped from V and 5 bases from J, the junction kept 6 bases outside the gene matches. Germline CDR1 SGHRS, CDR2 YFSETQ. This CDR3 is CASSGGTSRTGELFF. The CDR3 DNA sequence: TGCGCCAGCAGCGGGGGGACTAGCCGAACCGGGGAGCTGTTTTTT. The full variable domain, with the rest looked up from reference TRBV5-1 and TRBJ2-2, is KAGVTQTPRYLIKTRGQQVTLSCSPISGHRSVSWYQQTPGQGLQFLFEYFSETQRNKGNFPGRFSGRQFSNSRSEMNVSTLELGDSALYLCASSGGTSRTGELFFGEGSRLTVL.

The CDR3 region is CASRRQGSQPQHF. CDR3 DNA sequence: TGTGCCAGCAGACGACAGGGGAGTCAGCCCCAGCATTTT. The V call is TRBV6-5, the J call TRBJ1-5; TRBD1 aligns across 8 bases. The trim removed 6 bases at V and 6 bases at J, leaving 4 bases unmatched. CDR1 is MNHEY and CDR2 is SVGAGI in the germline V gene. This CDR3 region has 13 residues.

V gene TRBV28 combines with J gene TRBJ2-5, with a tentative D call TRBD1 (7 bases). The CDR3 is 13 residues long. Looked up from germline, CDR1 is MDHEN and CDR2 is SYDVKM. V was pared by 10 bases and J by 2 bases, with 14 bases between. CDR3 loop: CATWRGQQETQYF. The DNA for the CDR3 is TGTGCCACCTGGAGGGGACAGCAAGAGACCCAGTACTTC.

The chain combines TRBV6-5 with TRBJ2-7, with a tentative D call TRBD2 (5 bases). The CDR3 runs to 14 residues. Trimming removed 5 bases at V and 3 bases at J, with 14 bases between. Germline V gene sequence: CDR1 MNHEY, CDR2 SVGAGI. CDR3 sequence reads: CASSKGRADYEQYF. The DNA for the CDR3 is TGTGCCAGCAGTAAAGGGCGGGCTGACTACGAGCAGTACTTC.

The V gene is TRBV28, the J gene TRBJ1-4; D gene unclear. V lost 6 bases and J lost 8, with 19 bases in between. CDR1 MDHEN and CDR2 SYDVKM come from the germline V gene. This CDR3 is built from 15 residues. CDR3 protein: CASRSSGPTVEKLFF. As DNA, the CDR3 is TGTGCCAGCAGGTCTAGCGGACCCACGGTGGAAAAACTGTTTTTT. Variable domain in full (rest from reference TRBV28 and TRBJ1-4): DVKVTQSSRYLVKRTGEKVFLECVQDMDHENMFWYRQDPGLGLRLIYFSYDVKMKEKGDIPEGYSVSREKKERFSLILESASTNQTSMYLCASRSSGPTVEKLFFGSGTQLSVL.

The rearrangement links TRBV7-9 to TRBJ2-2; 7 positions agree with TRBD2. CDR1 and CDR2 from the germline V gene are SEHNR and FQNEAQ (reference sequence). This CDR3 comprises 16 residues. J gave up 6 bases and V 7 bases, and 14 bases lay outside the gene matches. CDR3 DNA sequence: TGTGCCAGCACCTCCCATGCGACTAGCATCGCCGGGGAGCTGTTTTTT. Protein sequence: CASTSHATSIAGELFF.

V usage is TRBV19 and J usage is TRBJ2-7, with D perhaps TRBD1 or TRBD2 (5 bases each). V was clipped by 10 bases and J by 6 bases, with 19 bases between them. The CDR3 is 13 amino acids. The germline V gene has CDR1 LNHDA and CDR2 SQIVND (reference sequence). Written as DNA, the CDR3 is TGTGCCACCCCCCAAGGGGACGGGATCGAGCAGTACTTC. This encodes CATPQGDGIEQYF.

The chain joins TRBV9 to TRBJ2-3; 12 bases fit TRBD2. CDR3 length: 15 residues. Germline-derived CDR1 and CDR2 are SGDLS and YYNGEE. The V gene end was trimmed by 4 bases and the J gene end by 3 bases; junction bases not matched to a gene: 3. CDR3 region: CASSLAGGRTDTQYF. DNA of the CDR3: TGTGCCAGCAGCCTAGCGGGAGGGAGGACAGATACGCAGTATTTT.

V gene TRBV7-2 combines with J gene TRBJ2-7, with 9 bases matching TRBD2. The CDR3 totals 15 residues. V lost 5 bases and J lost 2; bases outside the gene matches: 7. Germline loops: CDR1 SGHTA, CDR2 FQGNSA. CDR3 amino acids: CASSQAGGAAYEQYF. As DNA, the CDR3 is TGTGCCAGCAGCCAGGCGGGGGGGGCGGCCTACGAGCAGTACTTC.

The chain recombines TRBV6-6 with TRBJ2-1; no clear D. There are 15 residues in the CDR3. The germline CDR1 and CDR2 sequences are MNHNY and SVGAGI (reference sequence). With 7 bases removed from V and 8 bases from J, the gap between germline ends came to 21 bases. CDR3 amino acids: CASIQSGLPADEQFF. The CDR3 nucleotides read TGTGCCAGCATTCAATCGGGCCTCCCGGCAGATGAGCAGTTCTTC.

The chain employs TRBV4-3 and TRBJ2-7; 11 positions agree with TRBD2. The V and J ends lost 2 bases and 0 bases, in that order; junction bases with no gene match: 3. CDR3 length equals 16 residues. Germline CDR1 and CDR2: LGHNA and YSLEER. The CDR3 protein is CASSQTSGSPSYEQYF. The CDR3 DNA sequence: TGCGCCAGCAGCCAAACTAGCGGGAGTCCCTCCTACGAGCAGTACTTC.

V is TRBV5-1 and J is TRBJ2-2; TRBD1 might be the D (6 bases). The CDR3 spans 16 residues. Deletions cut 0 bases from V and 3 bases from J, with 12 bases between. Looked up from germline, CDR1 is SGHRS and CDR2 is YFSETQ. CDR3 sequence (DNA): TGCGCCAGCAGCTTGGGTACAGGGTTTGACACCGGGGAGCTGTTTTTT. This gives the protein CASSLGTGFDTGELFF.

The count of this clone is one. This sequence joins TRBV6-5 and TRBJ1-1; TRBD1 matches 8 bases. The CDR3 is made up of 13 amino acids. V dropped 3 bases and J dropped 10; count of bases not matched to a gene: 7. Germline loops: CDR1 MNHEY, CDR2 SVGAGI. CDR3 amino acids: CASSYKDRVRAFF. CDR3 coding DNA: TGTGCCAGCAGTTATAAGGACAGGGTGAGAGCTTTCTTT.

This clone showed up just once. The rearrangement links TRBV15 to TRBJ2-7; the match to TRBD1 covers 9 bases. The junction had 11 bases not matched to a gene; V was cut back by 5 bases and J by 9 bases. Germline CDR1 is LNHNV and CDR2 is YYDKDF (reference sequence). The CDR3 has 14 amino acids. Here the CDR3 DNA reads TGTGCCACCAGCCAGGACAGGGGTCCGGGTGGGCAGTACTTC. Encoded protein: CATSQDRGPGGQYF.

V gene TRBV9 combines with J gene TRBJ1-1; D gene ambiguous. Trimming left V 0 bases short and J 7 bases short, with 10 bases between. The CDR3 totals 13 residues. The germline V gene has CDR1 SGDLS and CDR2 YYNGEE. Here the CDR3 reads CASSVGSFGEAFF. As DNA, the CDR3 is TGTGCCAGCAGCGTAGGGTCCTTCGGTGAAGCTTTCTTT.

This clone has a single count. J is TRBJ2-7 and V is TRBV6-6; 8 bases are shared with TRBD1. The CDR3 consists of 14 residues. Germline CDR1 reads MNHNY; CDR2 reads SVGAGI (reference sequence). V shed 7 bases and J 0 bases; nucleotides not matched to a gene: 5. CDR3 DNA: TGTGCCAGCATCACAGGGGGGAACTCCTACGAGCAGTACTTC. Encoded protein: CASITGGNSYEQYF.

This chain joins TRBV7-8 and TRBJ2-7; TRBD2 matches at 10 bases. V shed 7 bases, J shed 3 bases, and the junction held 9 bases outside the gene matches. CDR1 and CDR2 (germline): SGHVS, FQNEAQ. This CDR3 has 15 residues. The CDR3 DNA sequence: TGTGCCAGCACCACAGACGAGCGGGAGGGCTACGAGCAGTACTTC. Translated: CASTTDEREGYEQYF.

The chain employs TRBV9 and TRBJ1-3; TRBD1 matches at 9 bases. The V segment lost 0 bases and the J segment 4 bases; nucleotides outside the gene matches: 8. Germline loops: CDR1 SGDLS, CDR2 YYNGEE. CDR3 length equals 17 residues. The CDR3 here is CASSVAGTGLGGNTIYF. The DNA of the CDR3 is TGTGCCAGCAGCGTAGCTGGGACAGGGCTGGGGGGAAACACCATATATTTT.

The CDR3 sequence: CASSYMGTSYEQYF. The CDR3 DNA reads as TGTGCCAGCAGTTACATGGGGACTTCCTACGAGCAGTACTTC. V gene TRBV6-6 combines with J gene TRBJ2-7; D is possibly TRBD2 (6 bases). Trimming left V 2 bases short and J 1 base short, with 9 bases between. Germline CDR1 MNHNY, CDR2 SVGAGI (reference sequence). The CDR3 loop spans 14 amino acids.

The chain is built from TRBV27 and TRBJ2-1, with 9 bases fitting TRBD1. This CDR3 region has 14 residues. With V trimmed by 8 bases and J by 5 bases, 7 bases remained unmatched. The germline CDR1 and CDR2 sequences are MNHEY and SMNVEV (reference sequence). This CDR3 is CASCQGQGNNEQFF. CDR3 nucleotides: TGTGCCAGCTGTCAAGGACAGGGGAACAATGAGCAGTTCTTC.

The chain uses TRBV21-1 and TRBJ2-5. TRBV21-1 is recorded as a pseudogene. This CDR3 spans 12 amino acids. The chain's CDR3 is CASSKPPETQYF. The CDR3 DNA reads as TGTGCCAGCAGCAAACCGCCAGAGACCCAGTACTTC.

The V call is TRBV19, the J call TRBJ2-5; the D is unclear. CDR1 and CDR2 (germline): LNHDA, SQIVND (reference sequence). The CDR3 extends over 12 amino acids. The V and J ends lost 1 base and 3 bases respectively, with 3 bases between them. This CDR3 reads CASSIGEETQYF. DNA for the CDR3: TGTGCCAGTAGTATAGGGGAAGAGACCCAGTACTTC.

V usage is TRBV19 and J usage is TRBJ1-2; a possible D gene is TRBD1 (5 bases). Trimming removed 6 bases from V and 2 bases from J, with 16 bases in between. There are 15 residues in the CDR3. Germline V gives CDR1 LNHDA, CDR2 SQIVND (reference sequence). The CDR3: CASSQMGGSNYGYTF. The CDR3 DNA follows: TGTGCCAGTAGCCAAATGGGGGGTTCCAACTATGGCTACACCTTC.

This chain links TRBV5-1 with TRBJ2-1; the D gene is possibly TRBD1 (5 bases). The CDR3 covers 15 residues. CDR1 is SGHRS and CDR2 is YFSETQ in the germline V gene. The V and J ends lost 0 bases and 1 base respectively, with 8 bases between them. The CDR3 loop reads CASSLEPGSYNEQFF. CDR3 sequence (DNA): TGCGCCAGCAGCTTGGAACCAGGGTCCTACAATGAGCAGTTCTTC.

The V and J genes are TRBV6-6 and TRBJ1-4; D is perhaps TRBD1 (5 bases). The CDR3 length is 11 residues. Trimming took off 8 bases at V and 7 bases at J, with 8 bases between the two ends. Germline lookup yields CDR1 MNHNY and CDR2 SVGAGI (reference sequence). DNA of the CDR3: TGTGCCAGCCGGGGGGGTGAAAAACTGTTTTTT. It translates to CASRGGEKLFF.